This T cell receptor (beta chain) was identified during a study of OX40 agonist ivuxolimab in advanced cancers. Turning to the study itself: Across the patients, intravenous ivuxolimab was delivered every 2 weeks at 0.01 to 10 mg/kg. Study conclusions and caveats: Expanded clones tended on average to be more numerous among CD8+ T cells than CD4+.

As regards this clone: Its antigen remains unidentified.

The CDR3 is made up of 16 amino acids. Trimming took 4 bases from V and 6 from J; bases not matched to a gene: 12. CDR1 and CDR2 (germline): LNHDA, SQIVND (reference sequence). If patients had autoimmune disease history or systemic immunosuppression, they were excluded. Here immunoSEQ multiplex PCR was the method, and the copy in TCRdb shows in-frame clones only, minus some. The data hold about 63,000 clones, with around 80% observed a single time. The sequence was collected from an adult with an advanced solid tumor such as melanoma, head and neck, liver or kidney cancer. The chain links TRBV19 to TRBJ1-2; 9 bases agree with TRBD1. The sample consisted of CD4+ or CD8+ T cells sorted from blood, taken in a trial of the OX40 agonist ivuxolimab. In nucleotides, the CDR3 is TGTGCCAGTAGTACCTCGGGACAGGGCGGACGAAATGGCTACACCTTC. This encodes CASSTSGQGGRNGYTF.